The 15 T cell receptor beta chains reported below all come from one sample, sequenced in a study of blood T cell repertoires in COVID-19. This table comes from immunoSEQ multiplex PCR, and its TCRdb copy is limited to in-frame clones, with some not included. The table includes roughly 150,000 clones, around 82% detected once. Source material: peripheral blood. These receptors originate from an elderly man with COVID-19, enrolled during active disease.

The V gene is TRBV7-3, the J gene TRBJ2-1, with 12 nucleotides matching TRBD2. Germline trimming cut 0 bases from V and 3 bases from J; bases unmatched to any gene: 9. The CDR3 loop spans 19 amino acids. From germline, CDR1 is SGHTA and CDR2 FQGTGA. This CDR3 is CASSLTGSSGGARYNEQFF. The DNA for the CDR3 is TGTGCCAGCAGCTTAACGGGCTCTAGCGGGGGGGCTCGCTACAATGAGCAGTTCTTC.

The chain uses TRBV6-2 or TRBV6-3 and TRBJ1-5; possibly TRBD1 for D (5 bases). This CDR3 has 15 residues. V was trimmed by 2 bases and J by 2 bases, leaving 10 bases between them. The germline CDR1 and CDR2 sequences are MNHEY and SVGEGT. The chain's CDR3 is CASSYKAQGNQPQHF. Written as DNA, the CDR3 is TGTGCCAGCAGTTACAAAGCACAGGGCAATCAGCCCCAGCATTTT.

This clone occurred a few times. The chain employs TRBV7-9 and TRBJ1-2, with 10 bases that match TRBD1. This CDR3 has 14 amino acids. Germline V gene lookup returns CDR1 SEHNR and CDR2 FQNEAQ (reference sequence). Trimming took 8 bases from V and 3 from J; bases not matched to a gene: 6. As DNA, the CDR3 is TGTGCCAGCTGCCCCGGGACAGGGGACTATGGCTACACCTTC. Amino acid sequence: CASCPGTGDYGYTF. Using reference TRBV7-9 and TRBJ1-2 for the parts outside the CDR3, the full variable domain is DTGVSQNPRHKITKRGQNVTFRCDPISEHNRLYWYRQTLGQGPEFLTYFQNEAQLEKSRLLSDRFSAERPKGSFSTLEIQRTEQGDSAMYLCASCPGTGDYGYTFGSGTRLTVV.

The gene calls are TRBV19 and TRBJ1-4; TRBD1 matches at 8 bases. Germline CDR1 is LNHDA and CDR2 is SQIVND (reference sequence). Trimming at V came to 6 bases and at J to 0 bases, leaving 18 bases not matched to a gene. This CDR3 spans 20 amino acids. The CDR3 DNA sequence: TGTGCCAGTAGCCATCCGGGACAGGAGGTTTATCGAGCAACTAATGAAAAACTGTTTTTT. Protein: CASSHPGQEVYRATNEKLFF.

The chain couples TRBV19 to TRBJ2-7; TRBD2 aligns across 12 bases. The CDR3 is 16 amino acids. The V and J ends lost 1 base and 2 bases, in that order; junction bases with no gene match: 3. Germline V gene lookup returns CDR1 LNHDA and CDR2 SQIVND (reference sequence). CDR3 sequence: CASSIGLAGAPYEQYF. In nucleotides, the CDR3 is TGTGCCAGTAGTATAGGACTAGCGGGGGCCCCCTACGAGCAGTACTTC.

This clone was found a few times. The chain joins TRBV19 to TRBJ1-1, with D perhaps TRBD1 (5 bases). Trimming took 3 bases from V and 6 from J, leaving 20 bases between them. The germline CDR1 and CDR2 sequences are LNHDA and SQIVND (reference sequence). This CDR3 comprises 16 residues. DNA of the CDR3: TGTGCCAGTAGTATGGGCACAGTTCTAATAGGGGCTGAAGCTTTCTTT. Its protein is CASSMGTVLIGAEAFF.

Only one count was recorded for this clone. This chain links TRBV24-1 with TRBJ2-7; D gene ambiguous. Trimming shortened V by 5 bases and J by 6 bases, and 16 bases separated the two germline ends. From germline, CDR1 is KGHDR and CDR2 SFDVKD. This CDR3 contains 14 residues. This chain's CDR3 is CATSASGSPGEQYF. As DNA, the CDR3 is TGTGCCACCAGTGCCTCCGGGTCCCCTGGCGAGCAGTACTTC.

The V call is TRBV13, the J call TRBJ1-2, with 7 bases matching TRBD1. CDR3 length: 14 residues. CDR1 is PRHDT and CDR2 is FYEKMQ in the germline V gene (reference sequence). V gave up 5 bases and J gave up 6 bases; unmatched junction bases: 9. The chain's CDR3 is CASSRDRVANGYTF. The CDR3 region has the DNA TGTGCCAGCAGCCGCGACAGGGTGGCGAATGGCTACACCTTC.

The CDR3 region has the DNA TGTGCCAGCTCACCAGTGCGGGGGCTAGCCGGAAACACCATATATTTT. This encodes CASSPVRGLAGNTIYF. V and J are TRBV18 and TRBJ1-3, with a possible D match to TRBD1 (6 bases). CDR3 length: 16 residues. Germline values: CDR1 KGHSH, CDR2 LQKENI. Trimming removed 2 bases from V and 4 bases from J, with 15 bases in between.

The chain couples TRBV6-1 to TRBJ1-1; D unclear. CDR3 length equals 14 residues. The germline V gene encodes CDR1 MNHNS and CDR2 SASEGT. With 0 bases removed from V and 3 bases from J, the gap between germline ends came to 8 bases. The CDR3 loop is CASSEAGGDTEAFF. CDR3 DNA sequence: TGTGCCAGCAGTGAAGCGGGCGGGGACACTGAAGCTTTCTTT.

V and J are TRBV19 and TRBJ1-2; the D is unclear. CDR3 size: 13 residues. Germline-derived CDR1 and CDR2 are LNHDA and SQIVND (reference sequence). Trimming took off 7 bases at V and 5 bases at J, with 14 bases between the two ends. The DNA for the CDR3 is TGTGCCAGTACCCCCGGGAGGGAGTATGGCTACACCTTC. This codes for CASTPGREYGYTF.

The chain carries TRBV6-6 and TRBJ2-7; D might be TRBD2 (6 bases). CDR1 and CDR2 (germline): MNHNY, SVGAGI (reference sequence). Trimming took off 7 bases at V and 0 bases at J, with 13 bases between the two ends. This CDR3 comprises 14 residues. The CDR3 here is CASIRDSYSYEQYF. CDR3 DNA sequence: TGTGCCAGCATCCGGGACTCCTACTCCTACGAGCAGTACTTC.

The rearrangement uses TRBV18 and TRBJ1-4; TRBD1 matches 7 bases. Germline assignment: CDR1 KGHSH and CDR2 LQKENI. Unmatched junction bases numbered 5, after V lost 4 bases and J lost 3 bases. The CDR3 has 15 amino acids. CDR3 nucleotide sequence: TGTGCCAGCTCACGGCAGCAGGGGGCTAATGAAAAACTGTTTTTT. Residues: CASSRQQGANEKLFF.

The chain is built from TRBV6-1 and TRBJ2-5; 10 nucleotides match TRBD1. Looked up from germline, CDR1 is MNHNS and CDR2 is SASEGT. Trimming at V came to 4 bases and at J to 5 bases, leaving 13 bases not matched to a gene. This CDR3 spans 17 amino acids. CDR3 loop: CASSATGGNAGRETQYF. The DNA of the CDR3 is TGTGCCAGCAGTGCGACAGGGGGCAACGCGGGGCGGGAGACCCAGTACTTC.

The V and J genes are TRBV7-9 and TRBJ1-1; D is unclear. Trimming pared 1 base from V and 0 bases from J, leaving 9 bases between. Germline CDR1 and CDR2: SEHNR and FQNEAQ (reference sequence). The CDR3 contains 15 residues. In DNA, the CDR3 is TGTGCCAGCAGCTTAGAAACAGCCTTGAACACTGAAGCTTTCTTT. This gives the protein CASSLETALNTEAFF.